The T cell receptor (beta chain) described here comes from a study of blood T cell repertoires in COVID-19 (dated by TCRdb to the early 2020s). Looking at the study overall: The collaborator samples originated in the United States, Italy and Spain and spanned the acute and convalescent phases of COVID-19. The sample metadata nearly always contained a de-identified subject ID, COVID-19 status, age in years and sex. The repertoires were released in a freely available public database meant as a resource for research on the immune response to SARS-CoV-2. Samples came from the ongoing ImmuneRACE study (first 160 participants) plus 1,254 subjects from 6 global collaborators. Where HLA class I and class II types were available, the types were taken from metadata supplied by the sample provider, not from assay-based typing. The material from the prospective study consisted of cDNA or gDNA derived from T cells, B-cell-depleted T cells, or PBMCs. The dataset comprised deeply sampled blood TCRbeta repertoires from subjects exposed to, actively infected with, or recovered from COVID-19. Broad study findings and their caveats: The amount of clinical and demographic metadata varied by source and participant and was provided uncurated.

Turning to this clone: Its antigen specificity is not known. No base quality values were provided; no much bigger clone lies one nucleotide off.

Unmatched junction bases come to 6, with V trimmed by 3 bases and J by 5 bases. From its cysteine to its phenylalanine, the CDR3 spans 17 amino acids. The only DNA kept is the CDR3, 51 bases in frame from the first base. For CDR1 and CDR2, the germline V gene lists SGHTS and YDEGEE. Each collaborating institution followed its own protocols to collect whole blood in K2EDTA tubes. For TCRbeta analysis, collaborators shipped samples as frozen whole blood, isolated PBMCs, or DNA extracted from either of those sample types. TCRbeta CDR3 regions were amplified from genomic DNA using the immunoSEQ Assay, a bias-controlled multiplex PCR. The source study handled its data this way. Nucleated cell counts per sample were estimated from amplification of reference gene primers within the assay. To quantify the absolute abundance of each unique TCRbeta CDR3 rearrangement, sequence reads were collapsed and filtered. For each sample, productive Simpson clonality was calculated as the square root of Simpson's diversity index across productive rearrangements. In its TCRdb copy, this immuneACCESS table keeps in-frame sequences only and misses some clones. Where compared with another copy, unresolved V genes explain less than half of these, and the others have no known cause. That table is the source of V, J and clone size, and D and trimming were worked out from the DNA. Here the sample has tens of thousands of clones; around four fifths occur a single time. 4.5% to 5.5% of the sample belongs to the ten largest clones.

The material sequenced was peripheral blood. The clonotype originates from a man aged 70-80 years with acute or convalescent COVID-19. The rearrangement joined TRBV5-8 to TRBJ2-3; 16 central bases correspond to TRBD2. The sequence in DNA is TGTGCCAGCAGCTCCGGGACTAGCGGGGGGGCGGAAGATACGCAGTATTTT. This yields the protein CASSSGTSGGAEDTQYF. When the CDR3 is completed using the reference TRBV5-8 and TRBJ2-3 genes on either side, the full variable domain is EAGVTQSPTHLIKTRGQQATLRCSPISGHTSVYWYQQALGLGLQFLLWYDEGEERNRGNFPPRFSGRQFPNYSSELNVNALELEDSALYLCASSSGTSGGAEDTQYFGPGTRLTVL.